This entry lists 5 T cell receptor beta chains sequenced from one sample in a study of CD8 T cells in Susac syndrome (dated by TCRdb to 2018 to 2020). The library was built by means of the immunoSEQ multiplex PCR assay. RNA was extracted using the RNeasy kit, and about 0.45 to 1 ug of the RNA was reverse transcribed with random hexamers. Starting from the raw public reads, TCRdb applied fastp trimming at Q25, assembled clones with MiXCR and retained in-frame beta chains. Rows are unified per CDR3 protein, each entry keeping the most common DNA and genes. The sample table holds roughly 150,000 distinct CDR3 sequences, of which about 94% were seen once. About 0.19% of the sample is held by the ten biggest clonotypes. Sequencing was done on a sample of CD8+ T cells from PBMCs. The origin of the receptors is a human donor with multiple sclerosis.

V usage is TRBV20-1 and J usage is TRBJ1-2; TRBD1 might be the D (6 bases). V lost 0 bases and J lost 5, with 7 bases in between. CDR3 length: 12 residues. Germline CDR1 and CDR2: DFQATT and SNEGSKA (reference sequence). The CDR3 loop reads CSARDRGYGYTF. The CDR3 DNA follows: TGCAGTGCTAGAGACAGGGGTTATGGCTACACCTTC.

This clonotype appeared a few times. V is TRBV30 and J is TRBJ2-2; D gene uncertain. V dropped 0 bases and J dropped 7 bases, with 9 bases sitting between them. Germline V gene lookup returns CDR1 GTSNPN and CDR2 SVGIG (reference sequence). The CDR3 consists of 13 residues. In nucleotides, the CDR3 is TGTGCCTGGAGTGTAACGGCACGCGGGGAGCTGTTTTTT. Amino acid sequence: CAWSVTARGELFF.

This chain links TRBV27 with TRBJ1-2; D perhaps matches TRBD1 (5 bases). The CDR3 has 14 residues. Looked up from germline, CDR1 is MNHEY and CDR2 is SMNVEV (reference sequence). Trimming left V 7 bases short and J 3 bases short, with 15 bases between. CDR3 in DNA: TGTGCCAGCAAAGTCCCAGGGCGGGACTATGGCTACACCTTC. Residues: CASKVPGRDYGYTF.

This clonotype was seen more than once but under ten times. V usage is TRBV7-9 and J usage is TRBJ2-5; unclear D gene. V was pared by 4 bases and J by 1 base, with 1 base between. Germline CDR1 reads SEHNR; CDR2 reads FQNEAQ (reference sequence). CDR3 size: 11 residues. In nucleotides, the CDR3 is TGTGCCAGCAGCTCCCAAGAGACCCAGTACTTC. Its protein product is CASSSQETQYF.

The V call is TRBV29-1, the J call TRBJ2-2; 9 bases line up with TRBD1. With 5 bases clipped from V and 6 bases from J, the junction kept 7 bases outside the gene matches. Germline V gene data show CDR1 as SQVTM and CDR2 as ANQGSEA. The CDR3 spans 14 residues. CDR3 sequence: CSVNRGRRSGELFF. CDR3 nucleotides: TGCAGCGTTAACAGGGGGCGAAGATCCGGGGAGCTGTTTTTT.